The T cell receptor (beta chain) under discussion was sequenced for a study of memory CD8 T cells in hepatitis C reinfection. Study information: Chronic HCV followed reinfection in a couple of donors who cleared primary infection.

In germline, CDR1 is MNHEY, CDR2 SVGAGI. V trimming: 5 bases; J trimming: 2 bases; junction bases outside the gene matches: 9. The CDR3 spans 15 residues. Profiling relied on immunoSEQ multiplex PCR, and the TCRdb table lists in-frame clones only, not all of them. The table includes about 50,000 clones, about 91% detected once. Regarding time point: late/post reinfection, 12 to 24 weeks after detection. TCR sequencing was done directly ex vivo on sorted cells, without expansion in vitro. This sequence originates from a man aged 18 to 29 with hepatitis C virus infection. This chain connects TRBV6-5 to TRBJ2-7; 7 bases are a match to TRBD1. The source material was naive CD8+ T cells sorted from blood. Here the CDR3 DNA reads TGTGCCAGCAGTGCCGCCCGAGGGGGCCCCTACGAGCAGTACTTC. Its protein product is CASSAARGGPYEQYF.